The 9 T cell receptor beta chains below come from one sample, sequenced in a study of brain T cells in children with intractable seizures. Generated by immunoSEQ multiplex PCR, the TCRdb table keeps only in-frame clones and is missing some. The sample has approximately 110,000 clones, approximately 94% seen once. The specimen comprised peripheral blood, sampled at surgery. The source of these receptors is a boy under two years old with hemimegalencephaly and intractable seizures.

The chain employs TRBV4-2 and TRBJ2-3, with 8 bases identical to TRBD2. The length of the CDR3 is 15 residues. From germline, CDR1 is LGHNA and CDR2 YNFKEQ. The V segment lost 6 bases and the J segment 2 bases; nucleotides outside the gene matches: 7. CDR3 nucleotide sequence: TGTGCCAGCAGGATCGGGAGGGAGCCCACAGATACGCAGTATTTT. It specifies CASRIGREPTDTQYF.

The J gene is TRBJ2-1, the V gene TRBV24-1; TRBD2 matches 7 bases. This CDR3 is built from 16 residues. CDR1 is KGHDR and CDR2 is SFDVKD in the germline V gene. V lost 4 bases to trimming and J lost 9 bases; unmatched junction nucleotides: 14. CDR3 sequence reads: CATSDRSGTYGGEQFF. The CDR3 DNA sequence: TGTGCCACCAGTGACCGCAGCGGGACCTACGGGGGTGAGCAGTTCTTC.

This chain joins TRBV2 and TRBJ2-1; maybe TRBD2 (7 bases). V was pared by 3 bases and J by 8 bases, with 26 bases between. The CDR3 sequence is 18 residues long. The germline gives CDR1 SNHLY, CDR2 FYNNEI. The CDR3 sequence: CASSDSRGGPSPRHEQFF. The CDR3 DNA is TGTGCCAGCAGTGATAGTAGGGGGGGCCCCTCTCCCCGCCATGAGCAGTTCTTC.

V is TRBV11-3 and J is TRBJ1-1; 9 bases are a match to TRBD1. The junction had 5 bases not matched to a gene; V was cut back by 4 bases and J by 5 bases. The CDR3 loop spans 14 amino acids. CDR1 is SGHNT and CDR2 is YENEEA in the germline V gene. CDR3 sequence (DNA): TGTGCCAGCAGCTCACAGGGGGCTGTGACTGAAGCTTTCTTT. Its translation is CASSSQGAVTEAFF.

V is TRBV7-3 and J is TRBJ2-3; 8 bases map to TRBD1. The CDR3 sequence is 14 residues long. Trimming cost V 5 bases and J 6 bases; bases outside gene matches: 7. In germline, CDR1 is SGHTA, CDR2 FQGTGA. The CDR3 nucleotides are TGTGCCAGCAGCCCGTCCCGGGACAGGGATACGCAGTATTTT. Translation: CASSPSRDRDTQYF.

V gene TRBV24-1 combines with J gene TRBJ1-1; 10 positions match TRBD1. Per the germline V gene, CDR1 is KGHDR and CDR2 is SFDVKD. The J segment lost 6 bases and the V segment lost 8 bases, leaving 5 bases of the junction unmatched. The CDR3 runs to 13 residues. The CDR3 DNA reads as TGTGCCACCACAGGGACAGGGGCCTCTGAAGCTTTCTTT. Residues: CATTGTGASEAFF.

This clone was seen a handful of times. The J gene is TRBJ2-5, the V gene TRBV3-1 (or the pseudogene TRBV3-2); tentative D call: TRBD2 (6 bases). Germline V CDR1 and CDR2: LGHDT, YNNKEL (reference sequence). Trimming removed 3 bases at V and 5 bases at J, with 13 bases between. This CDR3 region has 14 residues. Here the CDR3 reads CASSQTRTGETQYF. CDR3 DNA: TGTGCCAGCAGCCAGACTAGGACGGGGGAGACCCAGTACTTC.

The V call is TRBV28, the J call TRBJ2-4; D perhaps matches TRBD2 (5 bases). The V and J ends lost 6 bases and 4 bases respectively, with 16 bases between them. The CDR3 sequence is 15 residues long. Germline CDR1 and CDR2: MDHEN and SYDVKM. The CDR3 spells CASSLTGSRKNIQYF. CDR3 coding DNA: TGTGCCAGCAGCCTCACGGGGTCCCGAAAAAACATTCAGTACTTC.

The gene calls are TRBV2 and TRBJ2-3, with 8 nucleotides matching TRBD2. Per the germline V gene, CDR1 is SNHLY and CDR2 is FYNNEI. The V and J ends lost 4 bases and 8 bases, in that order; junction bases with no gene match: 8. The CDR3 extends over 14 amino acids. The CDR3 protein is CASSGPGGEGTQYF. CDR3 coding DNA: TGTGCCAGCAGTGGGCCGGGAGGGGAAGGTACGCAGTATTTT.